This entry lists 18 T cell receptor beta chains sequenced from one sample in a study of T cell responses to AZD1222 COVID-19 vaccine. Clones were sequenced by immunoSEQ multiplex PCR, and TCRdb holds only the in-frame ones, with some missing. The sample shows 95,000 to 110,000 clones, around 90% of them seen only once. Specimen: peripheral blood, collected on day 0 of AZD1222 vaccination. The receptors shown here come from an adult in good health.

CDR3 region: CASSPTRGNTGELFF. CDR3 bases: TGTGCCAGCAGCCCAACCCGGGGGAACACCGGGGAGCTGTTTTTT. The chain uses TRBV7-6 and TRBJ2-2; maybe TRBD2 (5 bases). V lost 5 bases to trimming and J lost 1 base, with 11 bases between them. This CDR3 has 15 amino acids. Germline-derived CDR1 and CDR2 are SGHVS and FNYEAQ.

The sample holds a few counts of this clone. The chain couples TRBV10-2 to TRBJ2-7; no definite D call. This CDR3 region has 15 residues. The germline V gene has CDR1 WSHSY and CDR2 SAAADI. V gave up 3 bases and J gave up 0 bases, with 12 bases separating them. The CDR3 coding sequence is TGCGCCAGCAGTGAATGGGTCTACCCCTCCTACGAGCAGTACTTC. Its protein is CASSEWVYPSYEQYF.

This chain uses TRBV18 with TRBJ1-3; D is ambiguous. Trimming shortened V by 5 bases and J by 0 bases, and 14 bases separated the two germline ends. The germline CDR1 and CDR2 sequences are KGHSH and LQKENI. The CDR3 length is 16 residues. CDR3: CASSEVLTDSGNTIYF. CDR3 nucleotide sequence: TGTGCCAGCTCAGAGGTCCTTACCGACTCTGGAAACACCATATATTTT. The complete variable domain, with remaining parts taken from reference TRBV18 and TRBJ1-3, reads NAGVMQNPRHLVRRRGQEARLRCSPMKGHSHVYWYRQLPEEGLKFMVYLQKENIIDESGMPKERFSAEFPKEGPSILRIQQVVRGDSAAYFCASSEVLTDSGNTIYFGEGSWLTVV.

This clone has only a few counts. This chain uses TRBV24-1 with TRBJ2-1; D may be TRBD1 or TRBD2 (6 bases each). Germline CDR1 is KGHDR and CDR2 is SFDVKD. The CDR3 has 14 residues. With 8 bases removed from V and 4 bases from J, the gap between germline ends came to 14 bases. DNA for the CDR3: TGTGCCACCAAGGGGGACTCTAGGTACAATGAGCAGTTCTTC. Translating gives CATKGDSRYNEQFF.

Only one count was recorded for this clone. The chain joins TRBV15 to TRBJ1-2; no firm D call. From germline, CDR1 is LNHNV and CDR2 YYDKDF (reference sequence). CDR3 length: 13 amino acids. Trimming took off 2 bases at V and 4 bases at J, with 8 bases between the two ends. The CDR3 DNA follows: TGTGCCACCAGCAGACCGGACGCCTATGGCTACACCTTC. Translating gives CATSRPDAYGYTF.

This clone showed up just once. The gene calls are TRBV5-6 and TRBJ1-5; D gene ambiguous. The CDR3 is made up of 14 amino acids. Deletions cut 2 bases from V and 1 base from J, with 7 bases between. In germline, CDR1 is SGHDT, CDR2 YYEEEE. CDR3 in DNA: TGTGCCAGCAGCTTTAAGCCCAGCAATCAGCCCCAGCATTTT. Translating gives CASSFKPSNQPQHF.

The chain has TRBV19 and TRBJ2-7, with TRBD1 identical over 7 bases. Germline values: CDR1 LNHDA, CDR2 SQIVND (reference sequence). V shed 8 bases, J shed 7 bases, and the junction held 11 bases outside the gene matches. The CDR3 is 13 residues long. The chain's CDR3 is CASGLNRDREQYF. CDR3 nucleotides: TGTGCCAGTGGCCTAAACCGGGACAGAGAGCAGTACTTC. Full variable domain (outside the CDR3, taken from reference TRBV19 and TRBJ2-7): DGGITQSPKYLFRKEGQNVTLSCEQNLNHDAMYWYRQDPGQGLRLIYYSQIVNDFQKGDIAEGYSVSREKKESFPLTVTSAQKNPTAFYLCASGLNRDREQYFGPGTRLTVT.

The chain has TRBV7-6 and TRBJ1-1; no firm D call. The V gene's germline CDR1 is SGHVS and CDR2 FNYEAQ. The V end lost 4 bases, the J end lost 6 bases, and 9 bases lay between the germline ends. The CDR3 loop spans 12 amino acids. This CDR3 reads CASSSGPAEAFF. The DNA for the CDR3 is TGTGCCAGCAGCTCAGGACCAGCTGAAGCTTTCTTT.

The chain carries TRBV5-1 and TRBJ1-2; possibly TRBD1 for D (5 bases). Trimming shortened V by 1 base and J by 7 bases, and 11 bases separated the two germline ends. CDR3 length equals 13 residues. Germline CDR1 is SGHRS and CDR2 is YFSETQ. This CDR3 is CASSLRGASGYTF. For the CDR3, the DNA is TGCGCCAGCAGCTTGCGAGGGGCTAGTGGCTACACCTTC.

This chain links TRBV4-1 with TRBJ1-3, with D unclear. The length of the CDR3 is 14 residues. CDR1 is MGHRA and CDR2 is YSYEKL in the germline V gene. Trimming shortened V by 5 bases and J by 6 bases, and 14 bases separated the two germline ends. The CDR3 region is CASSGSVSKNTIYF. In DNA form, the CDR3 reads TGCGCCAGCAGCGGGTCAGTTTCGAAAAACACCATATATTTT.

The CDR3 loop is CASSQEGVRNTEAFF. The CDR3 nucleotides read TGTGCCAGCAGCCAAGAGGGGGTACGGAACACTGAAGCTTTCTTT. The chain recombines TRBV3-1 (or the pseudogene TRBV3-2) with TRBJ1-1; a possible D gene is TRBD1 (5 bases). Trimming took off 0 bases at V and 1 base at J, with 9 bases between the two ends. The CDR3 has 15 residues. CDR1 is LGHDT and CDR2 is YNNKEL in the germline V gene (reference sequence).

This clone was picked up one time. The J gene is TRBJ1-5, the V gene TRBV7-2; D might be TRBD1 (6 bases). CDR1 is SGHTA and CDR2 is FQGNSA in the germline V gene. This CDR3 spans 17 amino acids. With 3 bases removed from V and 9 bases from J, the gap between germline ends came to 24 bases. CDR3 region: CASSFPPGSTGTGPQHF. CDR3 in DNA: TGTGCCAGCAGCTTCCCCCCTGGTTCTACAGGGACGGGGCCCCAGCATTTT.

Notes on this clone: Distinct nucleotide sequences in the sample also encode this CDR3. The chain joins TRBV12-3 or TRBV12-4 to TRBJ2-7; possible D gene TRBD1, 6 bases. The V end lost 5 bases, the J end lost 4 bases, and 9 bases lay between the germline ends. This CDR3 has 12 amino acids. This CDR3 reads CASSLTGYEQYF. The CDR3 DNA follows: TGTGCCAGCAGTCTTACAGGGTACGAGCAGTACTTC.

This clone was found a few times. CDR3 sequence reads: CASSLNRGLAFF. The CDR3 DNA is TGTGCCAGCAGTCTTAACAGGGGGCTGGCTTTCTTT. J is TRBJ1-1 and V is TRBV12-3 or TRBV12-4, with TRBD1 identical over 9 bases. CDR3 length equals 12 residues. The V and J ends lost 5 bases and 11 bases, in that order; junction bases with no gene match: 6.

V and J are TRBV20-1 and TRBJ1-1; no reliable D call. Trimming removed 6 bases at V and 2 bases at J, with 7 bases between. Per the germline V gene, CDR1 is DFQATT and CDR2 is SNEGSKA (reference sequence). The CDR3 consists of 11 residues. The CDR3 region has the DNA TGCAGTGCCCGACATAACACTGAAGCTTTCTTT. Its translation: CSARHNTEAFF.

The chain uses TRBV27 and TRBJ1-1; D is ambiguous. The ends were cut back, 5 bases at V and 7 bases at J, with 11 bases in the middle. In germline, CDR1 is MNHEY, CDR2 SMNVEV (reference sequence). The CDR3 runs 12 residues. CDR3 loop: CASSPVLGEAFF. The CDR3 nucleotides read TGTGCCAGCAGTCCCGTATTGGGTGAAGCTTTCTTT.

V gene TRBV5-1 combines with J gene TRBJ2-1; weak D call: TRBD2 (6 bases). This CDR3 has 18 residues. V dropped 4 bases and J dropped 5 bases, with 25 bases sitting between them. Germline V CDR1 and CDR2: SGHRS, YFSETQ. The CDR3 region is CASSPLGVGLDTNNEQFF. The CDR3 nucleotides read TGCGCCAGCAGCCCTCTAGGGGTGGGACTTGACACGAACAATGAGCAGTTCTTC.

The V gene is TRBV4-3, the J gene TRBJ2-7; the D is unclear. The CDR3 is 14 residues long. Per the germline V gene, CDR1 is LGHNA and CDR2 is YSLEER. Trimming took off 1 base at V and 2 bases at J, with 9 bases between the two ends. Here the CDR3 DNA reads TGCGCCAGCAGCCAAGGATCTACCCCCTACGAGCAGTACTTC. This translates into CASSQGSTPYEQYF.